This note documents a single T cell receptor beta chain sequence. Its matching antigen is unknown. Germline V gives CDR1 SGHRS, CDR2 YFSETQ. This CDR3 has 13 amino acids. V lost 1 base and J lost 4, with 6 bases in between. The source of the sample is a study of graft-versus-host responses after intestinal transplantation. As for the study in general: Each of the recipients got a multivisceral, liver-intestinal, or isolated intestinal transplant. Once they had received anti-thymocyte globulin induction, all recipients took tacrolimus and steroids for about 3 years. General study points: GvH clones occurred in recipient marrow; some first appeared in ileum or blood.

Produced via immunoSEQ multiplex PCR; TCRdb's table is partial and in-frame only. The table has approximately 77,000 clones, 92% seen once. This receptor was obtained from a human patient who received an intestinal transplant, so some T cells may come from the graft donor. The sample here was PBMCs, taken 98 days after intestinal transplantation. The J gene is TRBJ1-5, the V gene TRBV5-1; D unresolved. The CDR3 sequence is CASSLFENQPQHF. CDR3 nucleotide sequence: TGCGCCAGCAGCTTGTTCGAGAATCAGCCCCAGCATTTT.